This T cell receptor beta chain comes out of a study of shared clonotypes between healthy human individuals. Study results and caveats: A generally larger estimated richness was seen in naive subsets than in memory subsets.

The V end lost 4 bases, the J end lost 2 bases, and 14 bases lay between the germline ends. The CDR3 runs to 16 residues. Germline V gene data show CDR1 as MGHDK and CDR2 as SYGVNS. The assay was immunoSEQ multiplex PCR, and TCRdb's table has in-frame clones only and misses some. The table includes a few million clones, approximately 96% detected once. Worth noting for this clone: What it binds is unknown.

The TCR originated in a man aged 18 to 30 in good health. Input material: naive CD4+ T cells sorted from blood. Subset: CD45RA+ positively selected. This chain joins TRBV25-1 and TRBJ1-4; perhaps TRBD1 as D (5 bases). In nucleotides, the CDR3 is TGTGCCAGCAGTGGTCAGGGTTCTGGTACTAATGAAAAACTGTTTTTT. Protein product: CASSGQGSGTNEKLFF.